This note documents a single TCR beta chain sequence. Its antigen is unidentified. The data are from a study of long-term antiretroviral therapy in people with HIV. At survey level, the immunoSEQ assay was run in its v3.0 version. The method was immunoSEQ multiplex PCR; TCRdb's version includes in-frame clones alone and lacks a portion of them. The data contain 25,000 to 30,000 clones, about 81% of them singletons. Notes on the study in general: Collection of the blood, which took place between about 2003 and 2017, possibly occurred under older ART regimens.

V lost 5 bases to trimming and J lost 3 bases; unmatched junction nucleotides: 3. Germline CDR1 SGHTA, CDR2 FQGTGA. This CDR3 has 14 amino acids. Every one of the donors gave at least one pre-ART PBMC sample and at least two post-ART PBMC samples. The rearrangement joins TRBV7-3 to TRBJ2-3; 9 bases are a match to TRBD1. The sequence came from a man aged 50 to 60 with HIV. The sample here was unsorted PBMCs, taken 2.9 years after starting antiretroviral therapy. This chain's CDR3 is CASSPGQGTDTQYF. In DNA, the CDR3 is TGTGCCAGCAGCCCTGGACAGGGGACAGATACGCAGTATTTT. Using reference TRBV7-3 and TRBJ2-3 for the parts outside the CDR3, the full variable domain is GAGVSQTPSNKVTEKGKYVELRCDPISGHTALYWYRQSLGQGPEFLIYFQGTGAADDSGLPNDRFFAVRPEGSVSTLKIQRTERGDSAVYLCASSPGQGTDTQYFGPGTRLTVL.